The present T cell receptor beta chain was sequenced within a study of cytotoxic CD8 clonotypes in ibrutinib-treated CLL. This CDR3 is 14 amino acids long. Trimming took off 0 bases at V and 3 bases at J, with 6 bases between the two ends. Germline CDR1 and CDR2: GTSNPN and SVGIG (reference sequence). Sequencing was performed with immunoSEQ multiplex PCR; in TCRdb, only in-frame clones are kept and a portion is missing. In the table there are some 150,000 clones, 70% to 80% of which are singletons. There are a few counts of this clone. The J gene is TRBJ2-6, the V gene TRBV30, with a tentative D call TRBD1 (5 bases). The sample was PBMCs, taken after 12 months of ibrutinib treatment. The clonotype originates from a human donor with chronic lymphocytic leukemia. The CDR3 protein is CAWSVQVGANVLTF. Here the CDR3 DNA reads TGTGCCTGGAGTGTACAGGTTGGGGCCAACGTCCTGACTTTC.